This T cell receptor (beta chain) was profiled in a study of CD8 T cells in Susac syndrome. The RNA input was about 0.5 to 1 ug, and it was reverse transcribed with random hexamers. Across 54 Vbeta and 13 Jbeta, immunoSEQ multiplex PCR amplified TCR beta CDR3. TCRdb independently ran MiXCR on the immunoSEQ multiplex PCR reads; one entry per CDR3 protein. This table has about 440,000 distinct CDR3 sequences, more than 70% appearing once. TCR beta sequencing was performed on blood CD8+ and CD4+ T cells. Relapsing-remitting disease, either stable or active, was present in the multiple sclerosis controls, who were treatment-naive patients. Negative isolation was used for CD8+ and CD4+ T cells and FACS enrichment for TEMRA cells. The count of this clonotype is one. There are 15 residues in the CDR3. Germline V gene sequence: CDR1 MDHEN, CDR2 SYDVKM. V was pared by 2 bases and J by 2 bases, with 13 bases between.

The genes are TRBV28 and TRBJ2-7; no clear D. The TCR sequence derives from a human donor with multiple sclerosis. The specimen was CD8+ T cells from PBMCs. As DNA, the CDR3 is TGTGCCAGCAGTTTAGGCATTTCCCCAGCCTACGAGCAGTACTTC. Its protein is CASSLGISPAYEQYF.